The 9 T cell receptor beta chains in this list originate from one sample, sequenced in a study of OX40 agonist ivuxolimab in advanced cancers. Repertoires were generated with immunoSEQ multiplex PCR, while TCRdb's copy carries only in-frame clones and drops some. Of fewer than 70,000 clones listed, 75% to 95% are singletons. The sequencing here drew on CD4+ or CD8+ T cells sorted from blood, taken in a trial of the OX40 agonist ivuxolimab. Every receptor here comes from an adult with an advanced solid tumor such as melanoma, head and neck, liver or kidney cancer.

The chain couples TRBV7-2 to TRBJ2-6, with a weak D call TRBD2 (5 bases). CDR3 size: 15 residues. The V end was cut by 0 bases, the J end by 4 bases, with 7 bases between. Germline values: CDR1 SGHTA, CDR2 FQGNSA. For the CDR3, the DNA is TGTGCCAGCAGCTTAGCACTAGTCGGGGCCAACGTCCTGACTTTC. Protein: CASSLALVGANVLTF. Complete variable domain (other parts from reference TRBV7-2 and TRBJ2-6): GAGVSQSPSNKVTEKGKDVELRCDPISGHTALYWYRQSLGQGLEFLIYFQGNSAPDKSGLPSDRFSAERTGGSVSTLTIQRTQQEDSAVYLCASSLALVGANVLTFGAGSRLTVL.

The chain joins TRBV5-6 to TRBJ2-2; D unresolved. The CDR3 has 13 amino acids. In germline, CDR1 is SGHDT, CDR2 YYEEEE. Trimming took 0 bases from V and 7 from J, leaving 7 bases between them. The CDR3 is CASSLVAVGELFF. Here the CDR3 DNA reads TGTGCCAGCAGCTTGGTCGCGGTCGGGGAGCTGTTTTTT.

The chain combines TRBV12-5 with TRBJ1-5; 8 nucleotides align to TRBD1. The V segment lost 5 bases and the J segment 5 bases; nucleotides outside the gene matches: 5. The germline CDR1 and CDR2 sequences are LGHNT and FRNRAP. The CDR3 contains 14 residues. Here the CDR3 reads CASGPGQGDQPQHF. CDR3 in DNA: TGTGCTAGTGGTCCTGGACAGGGAGATCAGCCCCAGCATTTT.

The CDR3, as DNA: TGTGCCAGCTCACAGGGACTAGCGGGAGGCACCGGGGAGCTGTTTTTT. This gives the protein CASSQGLAGGTGELFF. The rearrangement links TRBV18 to TRBJ2-2, with 15 nucleotides matching TRBD2. The CDR3 runs 16 residues. Looked up from germline, CDR1 is KGHSH and CDR2 is LQKENI. With V trimmed by 4 bases and J by 4 bases, 1 base remained unmatched.

This rearrangement joins TRBV9 to TRBJ2-3, with a tentative D call TRBD1 (7 bases). Per the germline V gene, CDR1 is SGDLS and CDR2 is YYNGEE. Between the trimmed V and J ends, which lost 2 bases and 6 bases, there was a span of 28 bases. CDR3 length equals 19 residues. CDR3 sequence reads: CASSVSRRGLAYGLDTQYF. DNA for the CDR3: TGTGCCAGCAGCGTGTCAAGGAGGGGGCTAGCTTATGGGCTCGATACGCAGTATTTT.

The chain is built from TRBV4-2 and TRBJ2-7; 9 bases are shared with TRBD2. The germline V gene has CDR1 LGHNA and CDR2 YNFKEQ. The CDR3 contains 17 residues. The ends lost 0 bases at V and 2 bases at J; junction bases unmatched: 8. The CDR3 DNA follows: TGTGCCAGCAGCCAAGATGGTTCTAGCGGGATCACCTACGAGCAGTACTTC. Amino acid sequence: CASSQDGSSGITYEQYF.

This chain connects TRBV27 to TRBJ2-1; tentative D call: TRBD2 (6 bases). The CDR3 consists of 15 residues. V was pared by 2 bases and J by 6 bases, with 14 bases between. Germline assignment: CDR1 MNHEY and CDR2 SMNVEV (reference sequence). The CDR3 region is CASSLRPGVANEQFF. The CDR3 nucleotides read TGTGCCAGCAGTTTACGGCCGGGAGTGGCCAATGAGCAGTTCTTC.

This sequence joins TRBV10-3 and TRBJ1-5; D is unclear. In germline, CDR1 is ENHRY, CDR2 SYGVKD. This CDR3 is built from 12 residues. Deletions cut 0 bases from V and 6 bases from J, with 3 bases between. CDR3 loop: CAISESGQPQHF. CDR3 in DNA: TGTGCCATCAGTGAGTCGGGTCAGCCCCAGCATTTT.

The chain has TRBV18 and TRBJ1-1, with no clear D. From germline, CDR1 is KGHSH and CDR2 LQKENI. The CDR3 covers 14 residues. V was shortened by 4 bases and J by 4 bases, with 13 bases between the two germline ends. CDR3 in DNA: TGTGCCAGCTCACTCGACGGGTGGGGCACTGAAGCTTTCTTT. It is translated as CASSLDGWGTEAFF. Full variable domain (missing parts from reference TRBV18 and TRBJ1-1): NAGVMQNPRHLVRRRGQEARLRCSPMKGHSHVYWYRQLPEEGLKFMVYLQKENIIDESGMPKERFSAEFPKEGPSILRIQQVVRGDSAAYFCASSLDGWGTEAFFGQGTRLTVV.